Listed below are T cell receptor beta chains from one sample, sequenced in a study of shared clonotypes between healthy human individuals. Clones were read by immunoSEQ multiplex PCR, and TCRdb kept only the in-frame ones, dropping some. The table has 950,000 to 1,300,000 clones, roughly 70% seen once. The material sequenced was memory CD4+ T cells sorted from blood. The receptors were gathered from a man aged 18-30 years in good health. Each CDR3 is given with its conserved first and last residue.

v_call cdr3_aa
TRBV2 CASSQTGDEQFF
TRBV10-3 CAISDRTRSAGELFF
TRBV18 CASSPPIGTEAFF
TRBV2 CAVTSGNSYEQYF
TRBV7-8 CASSPSGASPLHF
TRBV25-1 CASSEFGRWNSYNEQFF
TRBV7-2 CASSLFGSGHNQPQHF
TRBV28 CASSFVDRVPDTQYF
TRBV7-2 CASSFGAEGGYTF
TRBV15 CATSRDQDTQYF
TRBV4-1 CASSQEGGVYEQYF
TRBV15 CATSRGGSGQPQHF
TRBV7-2 CASSLDGSYNSPLHF